The 17 T cell receptor beta chains reported below all come from one sample, sequenced in a study of spatial heterogeneity in lung cancer. TCRdb itself ran the 5' RACE reads through MiXCR, one entry per CDR3 protein. The sample lists about 80,000 distinct CDR3 sequences, approximately 8% occurring once. Time point in this sample: sample taken at primary tumor resection. This sample comprised PBMCs, obtained at surgery. The origin of the receptors is a male donor with early-stage non-small cell lung cancer.

This clonotype was observed many times. This chain links TRBV6-5 with TRBJ1-5, with unresolved D. The length of the CDR3 is 15 residues. Trimming removed 0 bases from V and 6 bases from J, with 12 bases in between. The germline CDR1 and CDR2 sequences are MNHEY and SVGAGI. CDR3 nucleotides: TGTGCCAGCAGTTACTCGATACATGAAAGTCAGCCCCAGCATTTT. Amino acid sequence: CASSYSIHESQPQHF.

This clonotype was counted only a few times. Here the CDR3 reads CSAGQETQYF. The CDR3 DNA reads TGCAGCGCGGGCCAGGAGACCCAGTACTTC. V usage is TRBV29-1 and J usage is TRBJ2-5; D ambiguous. V lost 7 bases and J 5 bases, leaving 8 bases between the germline ends. This CDR3 has 10 residues. Germline CDR1 is SQVTM and CDR2 is ANQGSEA.

This clonotype was seen a handful of times. The J gene is TRBJ2-4, the V gene TRBV24-1; D is ambiguous. This CDR3 region has 14 residues. The germline V gene encodes CDR1 KGHDR and CDR2 SFDVKD. The V end was cut by 9 bases, the J end by 0 bases, with 11 bases between. DNA of the CDR3: TGTGCCACCCCCCGCGGTTTAGCCAAAAACATTCAGTACTTC. Amino acid sequence: CATPRGLAKNIQYF.

This clonotype was counted ten times or more. The chain carries TRBV6-1 and TRBJ2-7, with unresolved D. V was clipped by 5 bases and J by 3 bases, with 11 bases between them. CDR1 is MNHNS and CDR2 is SASEGT in the germline V gene. The CDR3 has 13 amino acids. CDR3 loop: CASSLGPYYEQYF. The CDR3 coding sequence is TGTGCCAGCAGTCTCGGGCCCTACTACGAGCAGTACTTC.

This clonotype occurred many times. This chain uses TRBV21-1 with TRBJ1-5; the tabulated D call, TRBD1, remains unverified against the DNA. TRBV21-1 is assigned pseudogene status. The CDR3 runs 17 residues. DNA of the CDR3: TGTGCCAGCAGCAAAGTCTTCACCCGGGTGGGCAATCAGCCCCAGCATTTT. Its translation: CASSKVFTRVGNQPQHF.

In its sample, this clonotype was seen many times. The chain employs TRBV11-2 and TRBJ2-1; D is unresolved. The CDR3 loop spans 15 amino acids. Germline V CDR1 and CDR2: SGHAT, FQNNGV. Trimming took 1 base from V and 10 from J, leaving 17 bases between them. The CDR3 coding sequence is TGTGCCAGCAGCTTAGTTACCTCCTTAGCCCCCGAGCAGTTCTTC. Translation gives CASSLVTSLAPEQFF.

This clonotype has at least ten counts. V and J are TRBV3-1 and TRBJ1-5; D perhaps matches TRBD1 (5 bases). This CDR3 comprises 13 residues. Looked up from germline, CDR1 is LGHDT and CDR2 is YNNKEL (reference sequence). The ends were cut back, 3 bases at V and 2 bases at J, with 5 bases in the middle. The CDR3 bases are TGTGCCAGCAGCCAGGGACGCAATCAGCCCCAGCATTTT. Protein: CASSQGRNQPQHF. The complete variable domain, with remaining parts taken from reference TRBV3-1 and TRBJ1-5, reads DTAVSQTPKYLVTQMGNDKSIKCEQNLGHDTMYWYKQDSKKFLKIMFSYNNKELIINETVPNRFSPKSPDKAHLNLHINSLELGDSAVYFCASSQGRNQPQHFGDGTRLSIL.

There are many counts of this clonotype. The rearrangement uses TRBV6-6 and TRBJ2-4, with D perhaps TRBD1 (6 bases). V was shortened by 4 bases and J by 6 bases, with 10 bases between the two germline ends. The CDR3 runs 13 residues. The germline gives CDR1 MNHNY, CDR2 SVGAGI (reference sequence). CDR3 nucleotide sequence: TGTGCCAGCAGTTTGTGGGGGCGAAACATTCAGTACTTC. It encodes CASSLWGRNIQYF.

The chain is built from TRBV7-2 and TRBJ1-2; 8 bases map to TRBD1. V was pared by 5 bases and J by 6 bases, with 8 bases of the junction left unmatched. Germline V gives CDR1 SGHTA, CDR2 FQGNSA. This CDR3 has 14 residues. The CDR3 protein is CASSSGQGINGYTF. The CDR3 DNA reads as TGTGCCAGCAGCAGCGGACAGGGCATCAATGGCTACACCTTC.

This CDR3 reads CASRLIGVSAQHF. CDR3 coding DNA: TGTGCCAGCAGGCTAATCGGGGTTTCGGCCCAGCATTTT. V usage is TRBV27 and J usage is TRBJ1-5; no firm D call. The CDR3 is 13 amino acids. The germline gives CDR1 MNHEY, CDR2 SMNVEV (reference sequence). V was pared by 6 bases and J by 11 bases, with 17 bases between.

The chain carries TRBV6-1 and TRBJ1-5; no definite D call. V lost 0 bases, J lost 4 bases, and 13 bases lay in between. The germline gives CDR1 MNHNS, CDR2 SASEGT. This CDR3 is built from 16 residues. CDR3 loop: CASSEALGAANQPQHF. CDR3 bases: TGTGCCAGCAGTGAAGCGCTCGGAGCGGCTAATCAGCCCCAGCATTTT.

This chain uses TRBV6-2 or TRBV6-3 with TRBJ2-2, with TRBD1 matching 7 bases. The CDR3 has 14 residues. CDR1 is MNHEY, CDR2 SVGEGT, per germline. V trimming: 4 bases; J trimming: 3 bases; junction bases outside the gene matches: 2. CDR3 region: CASSWDSYTGELFF. The CDR3 DNA reads as TGTGCCAGCAGTTGGGACAGCTACACCGGGGAGCTGTTTTTT.

This clonotype has at least ten counts. The chain uses TRBV7-2 and TRBJ1-3; D perhaps matches TRBD1 (6 bases). The germline V gene has CDR1 SGHTA and CDR2 FQGNSA. This CDR3 is 14 amino acids long. The germline V and J ends were trimmed by 1 base and 3 bases, with 7 bases remaining between them. CDR3 sequence reads: CASSLGDIGNTIYF. CDR3 DNA: TGTGCCAGCAGCTTAGGGGACATTGGAAACACCATATATTTT. The whole variable domain, remainder taken from reference TRBV7-2 and TRBJ1-3, is GAGVSQSPSNKVTEKGKDVELRCDPISGHTALYWYRQSLGQGLEFLIYFQGNSAPDKSGLPSDRFSAERTGGSVSTLTIQRTQQEDSAVYLCASSLGDIGNTIYFGEGSWLTVV.

This clonotype qualifies as medium-sized. This chain uses TRBV7-9 with TRBJ1-1; D is undetermined. Trimming cost V 7 bases and J 2 bases, with 8 bases left between them. In germline, CDR1 is SEHNR, CDR2 FQNEAQ (reference sequence). There are 12 residues in the CDR3. For the CDR3, the DNA is TGTGCCAGCACCCGAGATAACACTGAAGCTTTCTTT. Its protein is CASTRDNTEAFF.

This chain joins TRBV2 and TRBJ1-5, with D possibly matching TRBD1 (5 bases). Germline assignment: CDR1 SNHLY and CDR2 FYNNEI. V dropped 7 bases and J dropped 3 bases, with 13 bases sitting between them. CDR3 length: 14 amino acids. The CDR3 spells CASNGGAPNQPQHF. The CDR3 nucleotides read TGTGCCAGCAATGGAGGGGCCCCCAATCAGCCCCAGCATTTT.

The chain links TRBV6-5 to TRBJ2-2, with 12 bases aligning to TRBD2. The CDR3 is 16 residues long. Per the germline V gene, CDR1 is MNHEY and CDR2 is SVGAGI. V lost 7 bases, J lost 4 bases, and 7 bases stayed unmatched. CDR3 sequence: CASNLLAGGTTGELFF. In DNA form, the CDR3 reads TGTGCCAGCAACCTACTAGCGGGAGGAACCACCGGGGAGCTGTTTTTT.

This clonotype was recorded many times. The chain is built from TRBV7-2 and TRBJ1-2, with TRBD1 matching 7 bases. The CDR3 covers 13 residues. Germline V lookup: CDR1 SGHTA, CDR2 FQGNSA. V lost 5 bases, J lost 2 bases, and 2 bases stayed unmatched. CDR3 coding DNA: TGTGCCAGCAGCCCGACAGGGAACTATGGCTACACCTTC. As protein: CASSPTGNYGYTF.